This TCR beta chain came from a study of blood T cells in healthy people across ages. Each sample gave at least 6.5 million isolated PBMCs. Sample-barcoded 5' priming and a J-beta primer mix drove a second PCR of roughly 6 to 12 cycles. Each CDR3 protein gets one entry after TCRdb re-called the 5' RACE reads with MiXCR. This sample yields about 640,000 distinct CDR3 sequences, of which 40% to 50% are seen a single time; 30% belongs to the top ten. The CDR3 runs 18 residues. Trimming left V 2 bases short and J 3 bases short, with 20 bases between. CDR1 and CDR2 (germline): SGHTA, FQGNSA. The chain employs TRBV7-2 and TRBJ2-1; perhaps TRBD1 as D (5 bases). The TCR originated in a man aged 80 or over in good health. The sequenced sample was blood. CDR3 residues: CASSLSPSRVRLYNEQFF. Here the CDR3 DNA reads TGTGCCAGCAGCTTATCCCCATCCAGGGTCAGGCTCTACAATGAGCAGTTCTTC.